This T cell receptor beta chain derives from a study of T-cell memory formation after mild COVID-19. Study results and limitations: CM and EM subsets held most contracting CD4+ clones; EMRA held CD8+ ones. Prior to infection, memory already included some responding clones, suggesting cross-reactive memory joined.

TCRdb called the 5' RACE reads again in MiXCR, with one record for every CDR3 protein. The profile shows just under 350,000 distinct CDR3 sequences, 13% of them singletons. CDR1 is SGHRS, CDR2 YFSETQ, per germline. The CDR3 loop spans 13 amino acids. Trimming cost V 5 bases and J 2 bases, with 8 bases left between them. Comments on this clonotype: Its target is unknown.

The sample taken for sequencing was PBMCs or a T cell subset sorted from them (not recorded which). This clonotype was obtained from a man between 18 and 35 years old who had mild COVID-19 (a few samples of this study predate the infection). Cell type and time point are not known. The chain recombines TRBV5-1 with TRBJ1-3; the D gene is possibly TRBD1 (5 bases). CDR3 residues: CASSGTPGNTIYF. Here the CDR3 DNA reads TGCGCCAGCAGTGGGACTCCTGGAAACACCATATATTTT.